This is a list of T cell receptor beta chains from one sample in a study of cytomegalovirus exposure and HLA in healthy donors. Assay used: immunoSEQ multiplex PCR; TCRdb lists only in-frame clones, some missing. This sample has 150,000 to 200,000 clones, with 75% to 80% found just once. The sample taken for sequencing was PBMCs. These receptors all come from a woman in her twenties or thirties in good health and CMV-seropositive. Each CDR3 is given with its conserved first and last residue. The D gene is left open where the match is weak. Rows give clone size only sometimes, using once, few, many, or a class for an expanded clone.

d_call	clone_size	v_call	j_call	cdr3_aa	cdr3_nt
-	once	TRBV23-1	TRBJ1-2	CASSLNLTDGYTF	TGCGCCAGCAGTCTCAATCTAACAGACGGCTACACCTTC
-	-	TRBV19	TRBJ2-7	CASSIRWSGYEQYF	TGTGCCAGTAGTATCCGGTGGTCGGGTTACGAGCAGTACTTC
TRBD1	-	TRBV10-3	TRBJ2-7	CAIRTGDVSYEQYF	TGTGCCATCAGGACAGGGGATGTCTCCTACGAGCAGTACTTC
-	-	TRBV9	TRBJ1-2	CASSDTGFRANYGYTF	TGTGCCAGCAGCGACACAGGGTTCCGAGCTAACTATGGCTACACCTTC
TRBD1	-	TRBV6-5	TRBJ2-1	CASSATGGSYNEQFF	TGTGCCAGCAGCGCCACAGGGGGGTCCTACAATGAGCAGTTCTTC
TRBD1	-	TRBV28	TRBJ1-5	CASNQFRDRAKNQPQHF	TGTGCCAGCAACCAATTCCGGGACAGGGCAAAGAATCAGCCCCAGCATTTT
-	-	TRBV10-3	TRBJ2-1	CARIRPGTPAPHEQFF	TGTGCCAGAATCCGTCCCGGGACACCGGCCCCCCATGAGCAGTTCTTC
-	-	TRBV2	TRBJ1-2	CASSDVSGYTF	TGTGCCAGCAGTGATGTATCCGGCTACACCTTC
TRBD2	-	TRBV28	TRBJ2-1	CASSLYSGRANEQFF	TGTGCCAGCAGTTTATATAGCGGGAGGGCCAATGAGCAGTTCTTC
-	-	TRBV19	TRBJ1-2	CASSTGKDGYTF	TGTGCCAGTAGTACGGGAAAGGATGGCTACACCTTC
TRBD1	-	TRBV7-8	TRBJ1-1	CASRDRANTEAFF	TGTGCCAGCCGAGACAGGGCGAACACTGAAGCTTTCTTT
-	-	TRBV5-6	TRBJ1-1	CASSLGQITEAFF	TGTGCCAGCAGCTTGGGACAGATCACTGAAGCTTTCTTT
-	-	TRBV7-9	TRBJ1-5	CASSFSGAGQPQHF	TGTGCCAGCAGCTTTTCAGGGGCTGGGCAGCCCCAGCATTTT
TRBD2	-	TRBV19	TRBJ2-3	CASSTGLAGGDTQYF	TGTGCCAGTAGTACCGGACTAGCGGGAGGGGATACGCAGTATTTT
TRBD2	-	TRBV19	TRBJ2-2	CASSQLAGLNTGELFF	TGTGCCAGTAGTCAGCTAGCGGGACTGAACACCGGGGAGCTGTTTTTT
-	-	TRBV4-2	TRBJ1-5	CASSPEGRVPNQPQHF	TGTGCCAGCAGCCCCGAAGGGAGGGTACCCAATCAGCCCCAGCATTTT
-	few	TRBV7-7	TRBJ1-5	CASSLGYGQPQHF	TGTGCTAGCAGCTTAGGTTACGGGCAGCCCCAGCATTTT
-	-	TRBV15	TRBJ2-6	CATSSRGSGANVLTF	TGTGCCACCAGCAGTAGGGGCTCTGGGGCCAACGTCCTGACTTTC
-	-	TRBV21-1	TRBJ1-2	CARGRRPTRDYGYTF	TGTGCCAGGGGGCGGCGGCCCACCAGGGATTATGGCTACACCTTC
TRBD1	-	TRBV14	TRBJ1-5	CASSLTGDLNQPQHF	TGTGCCAGCAGCCTTACAGGGGACCTCAATCAGCCCCAGCATTTT
-	-	TRBV4-1	TRBJ2-1	CASSSDTRSYNEQFF	TGCGCCAGCAGCTCAGACACCCGCTCCTACAATGAGCAGTTCTTC
-	-	TRBV2	TRBJ1-5	CASSEVRVPSNQPQHF	TGTGCCAGCAGTGAGGTCAGGGTCCCTAGCAATCAGCCCCAGCATTTT
-	-	TRBV29-1	TRBJ2-5	CSVENGETQYF	TGCAGCGTTGAGAACGGGGAGACCCAGTACTTC
-	-	TRBV2	TRBJ1-1	CASSDGRAFF	TGTGCCAGCAGTGACGGGAGAGCTTTCTTT
-	once	TRBV6-6	TRBJ1-6	CASSYETASYNSPLHF	TGTGCCAGCAGTTACGAGACAGCCTCCTATAATTCACCCCTCCACTTT
-	few	TRBV11-3	TRBJ2-2	CASSLEVSRQLFF	TGTGCCAGCAGCTTAGAGGTTTCTAGGCAGCTGTTTTTT
-	-	TRBV5-4	TRBJ1-1	CASMPSENTEAFF	TGTGCCAGCATGCCCAGTGAGAACACTGAAGCTTTCTTT
TRBD2	-	TRBV13	TRBJ2-7	CASGGPSGGTSYYEQYF	TGTGCCAGCGGTGGCCCTAGCGGGGGGACCTCTTACTACGAGCAGTACTTC